These 6 T cell receptor beta chains came from one sample sequenced in a study of blood T cell repertoires in COVID-19. The table came from immunoSEQ multiplex PCR; TCRdb's copy has only in-frame clones and leaves some out. The sample holds about 120,000 clones, 70% to 90% seen once. The specimen sequenced was peripheral blood. These receptor sequences come from a man aged 55 to 70 with acute or convalescent COVID-19.

The gene calls are TRBV3-1 (or the pseudogene TRBV3-2) and TRBJ2-1; D remains ambiguous. Trimming stripped 0 bases from V and 0 bases from J, with 6 bases between. The germline V gene has CDR1 LGHDT and CDR2 YNNKEL (reference sequence). This CDR3 comprises 15 residues. The CDR3 loop reads CASSQDSLSYNEQFF. The CDR3 nucleotides are TGTGCCAGCAGCCAAGATAGTCTCTCCTACAATGAGCAGTTCTTC.

CDR3 DNA sequence: TGTGCCAGCAGGCGGGACAGCTTCACAGATACGCAGTATTTT. The encoded protein is CASRRDSFTDTQYF. The chain employs TRBV3-1 (or the pseudogene TRBV3-2) and TRBJ2-3; D is possibly TRBD1 (7 bases). The germline V and J ends were trimmed by 6 bases and 2 bases, with 12 bases remaining between them. Germline assignment: CDR1 LGHDT and CDR2 YNNKEL (reference sequence). The length of the CDR3 is 14 residues.

This clone was seen a few times. V usage is TRBV24-1 and J usage is TRBJ2-7; TRBD1 matches at 8 bases. J gave up 0 bases and V 7 bases, and 1 base lay outside the gene matches. CDR1 and CDR2 from the germline V gene are KGHDR and SFDVKD. There are 13 residues in the CDR3. The CDR3 DNA is TGTGCCACCAGGGGACAGGACTCCTACGAGCAGTACTTC. Its protein product is CATRGQDSYEQYF.

The V call is TRBV9, the J call TRBJ1-1; D is unresolved. This CDR3 has 14 residues. The germline V gene has CDR1 SGDLS and CDR2 YYNGEE. V lost 4 bases and J lost 0, with 10 bases in between. The CDR3 nucleotides read TGTGCCAGCAGCCAAAACCGGGTGAACACTGAAGCTTTCTTT. This translates into CASSQNRVNTEAFF.

The sample holds one count of this clone. This rearrangement joins TRBV5-6 to TRBJ2-6, with 7 bases that match TRBD1. The trim removed 0 bases at V and 1 base at J, leaving 10 bases unmatched. Germline CDR1 is SGHDT and CDR2 is YYEEEE. The length of the CDR3 is 19 residues. The CDR3 here is CASSLGQGGLGSGANVLTF. The CDR3 DNA follows: TGTGCCAGCAGCTTGGGACAGGGTGGTCTGGGATCTGGGGCCAACGTCCTGACTTTC.

CDR3 nucleotide sequence: TGTGCCAGCAGCGTAGTCGACTTAGGGGAGCTGTTTTTT. This translates into CASSVVDLGELFF. V and J are TRBV9 and TRBJ2-2; D unresolved. Per the germline V gene, CDR1 is SGDLS and CDR2 is YYNGEE. V was pared by 0 bases and J by 8 bases, with 8 bases between. The CDR3 runs 13 residues.